This paragraph reports one TCR beta chain. This sample was taken from a study of cytomegalovirus exposure and HLA in healthy donors. Between the trimmed V and J ends, which lost 3 bases and 6 bases, there was a span of 11 bases. The CDR3 has 14 residues. Germline lookup yields CDR1 KGHSH and CDR2 LQKENI. The protocol was immunoSEQ multiplex PCR, while the TCRdb copy is restricted to in-frame clones and leaves out a portion. The repertoire consists of about 150,000 clones, with roughly nine tenths occurring once and the leading ten covering under 0.8%. The specimen was PBMCs. This clonotype originated in a man younger than 30 in good health and CMV-seronegative. The J gene is TRBJ1-4, the V gene TRBV18; D unclear. The CDR3 spells CASSPGRSDEKLFF. The DNA for the CDR3 is TGTGCCAGCTCACCCGGCAGGTCTGATGAAAAACTGTTTTTT.